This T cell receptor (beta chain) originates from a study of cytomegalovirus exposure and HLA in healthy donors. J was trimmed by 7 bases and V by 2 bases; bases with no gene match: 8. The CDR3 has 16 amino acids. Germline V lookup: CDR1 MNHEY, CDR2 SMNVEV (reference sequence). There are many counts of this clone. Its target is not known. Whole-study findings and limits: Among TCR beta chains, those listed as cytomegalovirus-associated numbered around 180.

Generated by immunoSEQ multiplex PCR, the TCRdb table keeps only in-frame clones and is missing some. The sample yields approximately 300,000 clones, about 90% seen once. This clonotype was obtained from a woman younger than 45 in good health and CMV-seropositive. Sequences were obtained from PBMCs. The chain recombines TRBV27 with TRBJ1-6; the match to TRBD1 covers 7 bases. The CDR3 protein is CASSLRLGDRNSPLHF. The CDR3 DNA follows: TGTGCCAGCAGTTTACGCCTCGGGGACAGAAATTCACCCCTCCACTTT.